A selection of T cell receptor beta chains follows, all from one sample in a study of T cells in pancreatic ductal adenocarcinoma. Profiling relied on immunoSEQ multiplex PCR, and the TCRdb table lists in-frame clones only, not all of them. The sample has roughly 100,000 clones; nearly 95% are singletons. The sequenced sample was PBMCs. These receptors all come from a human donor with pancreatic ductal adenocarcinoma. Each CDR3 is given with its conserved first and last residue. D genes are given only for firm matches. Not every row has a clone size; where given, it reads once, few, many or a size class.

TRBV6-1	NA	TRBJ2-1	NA	CASSARETSEQFF	TGTGCCAGCAGCGCACGGGAGACATCTGAGCAGTTCTTC
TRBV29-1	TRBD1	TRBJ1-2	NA	CSVRGQGEGYTF	TGCAGCGTAAGAGGACAGGGGGAAGGCTACACCTTC
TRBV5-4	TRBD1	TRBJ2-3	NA	CASSHTGTGNTQYF	TGTGCCAGCAGCCACACCGGGACAGGGAATACGCAGTATTTT
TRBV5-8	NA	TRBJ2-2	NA	CASSTRGGELFF	TGTGCCAGCAGCACCAGGGGCGGGGAGCTGTTTTTT
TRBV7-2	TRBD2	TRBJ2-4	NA	CASSLILRGDGNIQYF	TGTGCCAGCAGCTTAATCCTCCGGGGGGATGGAAACATTCAGTACTTC
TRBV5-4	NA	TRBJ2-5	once	CASSLPAAQETQYF	TGTGCCAGCAGCTTACCAGCGGCTCAAGAGACCCAGTACTTC
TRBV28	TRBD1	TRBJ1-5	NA	CASSQPTGARRVSNQPQHF	TGTGCCAGCAGCCAACCGACAGGGGCGAGGAGGGTAAGCAATCAGCCCCAGCATTTT
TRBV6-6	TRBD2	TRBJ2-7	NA	CASSWASGGHYEQYF	TGTGCCAGCAGTTGGGCTAGCGGGGGCCACTACGAGCAGTACTTC
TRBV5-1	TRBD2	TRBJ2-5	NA	CASSWGGPQETQYF	TGCGCCAGCAGCTGGGGGGGACCCCAAGAGACCCAGTACTTC
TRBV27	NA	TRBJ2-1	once	CASKLGTGYNEQFF	TGTGCCAGCAAGTTAGGGACTGGTTACAATGAGCAGTTCTTC
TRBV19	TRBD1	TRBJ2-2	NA	CASSTTGGANTGELFF	TGTGCCAGTAGTACTACAGGGGGCGCGAACACCGGGGAGCTGTTTTTT
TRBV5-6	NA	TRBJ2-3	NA	CASSPGQIKLFTDTQYF	TGTGCCAGCAGCCCCGGACAAATTAAACTATTCACAGATACGCAGTATTTT
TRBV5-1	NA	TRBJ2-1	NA	CASSLEGGTYNEQFF	TGCGCCAGCAGCTTGGAGGGAGGCACGTACAATGAGCAGTTCTTC
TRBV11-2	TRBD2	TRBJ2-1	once	CASSSPGLAGGGTNNEQFF	TGTGCCAGCAGTTCCCCCGGCCTAGCGGGAGGGGGCACTAACAATGAGCAGTTCTTC
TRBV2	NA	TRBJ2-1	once	CASSENGGIEQFF	TGTGCCAGCAGTGAAAATGGAGGGATCGAGCAGTTCTTC
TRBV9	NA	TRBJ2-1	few	CASSVGGLSYNEQFF	TGTGCCAGCAGCGTAGGCGGTTTATCCTACAATGAGCAGTTCTTC
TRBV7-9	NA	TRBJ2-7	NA	CASSLASAGFYEQYF	TGTGCCAGCAGCTTAGCCTCGGCAGGGTTTTACGAGCAGTACTTC
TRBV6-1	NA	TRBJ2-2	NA	CASSEGGGTGELFF	TGTGCCAGCAGTGAAGGGGGAGGGACAGGGGAGCTGTTTTTT
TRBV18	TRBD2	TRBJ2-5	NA	CASSPWSGVQETQYF	TGTGCCAGCTCACCTTGGAGCGGGGTACAAGAGACCCAGTACTTC
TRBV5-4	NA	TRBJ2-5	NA	CASSLVEQETQYF	TGTGCCAGCAGCTTGGTAGAGCAAGAGACCCAGTACTTC
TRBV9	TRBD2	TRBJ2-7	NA	CASSVGTSGSYEQYF	TGTGCCAGCAGCGTAGGAACTAGCGGGAGCTACGAGCAGTACTTC
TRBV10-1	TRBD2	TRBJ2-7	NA	CASRETSGRARDEQYF	TGCGCCAGCAGGGAGACTAGCGGGAGGGCTCGGGACGAGCAGTACTTC
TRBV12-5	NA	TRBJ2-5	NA	CASGKGETQYF	TGTGCTAGTGGCAAGGGGGAGACCCAGTACTTC
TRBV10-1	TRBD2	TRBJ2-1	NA	CAPGRWREFGTQQFF	TGCGCCCCCGGGAGGTGGCGGGAGTTTGGTACCCAGCAGTTCTTC
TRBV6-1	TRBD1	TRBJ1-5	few	CASREDRGYQPQHF	TGTGCCAGCAGGGAGGACAGGGGGTATCAGCCCCAGCATTTT
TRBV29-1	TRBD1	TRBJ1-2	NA	CSVTTGDNYGYTF	TGCAGCGTCACGACAGGGGATAACTATGGCTACACCTTC
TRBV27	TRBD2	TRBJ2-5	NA	CASSPALAGEETQYF	TGTGCCAGCAGTCCCGCCCTAGCGGGGGAAGAGACCCAGTACTTC
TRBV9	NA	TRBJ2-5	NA	CASSEGAVETQYF	TGTGCCAGCAGCGAAGGGGCCGTGGAGACCCAGTACTTC
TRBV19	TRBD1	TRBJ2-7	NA	CASNTGTGYYEQYF	TGTGCCAGTAATACCGGGACAGGTTACTACGAGCAGTACTTC
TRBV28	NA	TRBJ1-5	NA	CASSGGFSNQPQHF	TGTGCCAGCAGTGGGGGCTTTAGCAATCAGCCCCAGCATTTT
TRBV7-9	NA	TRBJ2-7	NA	CASSPVAGKTYEQYF	TGTGCCAGCAGCCCCGTTGCGGGGAAGACCTACGAGCAGTACTTC
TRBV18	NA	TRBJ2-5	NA	CASSPLRGETETQYF	TGTGCCAGCTCACCATTGAGAGGCGAGACAGAGACCCAGTACTTC
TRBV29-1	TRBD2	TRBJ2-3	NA	CSVGGDTQYF	TGCAGCGTGGGAGGGGATACGCAGTATTTT
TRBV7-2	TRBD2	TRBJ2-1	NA	CASSLANGGYNEQFF	TGTGCCAGCAGCTTAGCGAACGGGGGGTACAATGAGCAGTTCTTC